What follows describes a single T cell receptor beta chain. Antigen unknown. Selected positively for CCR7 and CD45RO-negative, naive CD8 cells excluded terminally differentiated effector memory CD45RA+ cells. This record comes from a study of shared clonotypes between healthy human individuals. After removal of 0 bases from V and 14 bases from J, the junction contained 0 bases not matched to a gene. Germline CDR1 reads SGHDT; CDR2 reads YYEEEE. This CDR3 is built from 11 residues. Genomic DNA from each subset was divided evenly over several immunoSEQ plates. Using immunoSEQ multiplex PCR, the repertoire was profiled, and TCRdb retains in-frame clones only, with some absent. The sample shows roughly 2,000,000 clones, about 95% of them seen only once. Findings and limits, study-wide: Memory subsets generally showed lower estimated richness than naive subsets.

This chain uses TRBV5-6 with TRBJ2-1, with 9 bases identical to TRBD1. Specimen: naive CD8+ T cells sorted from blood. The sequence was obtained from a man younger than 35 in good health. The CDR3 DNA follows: TGTGCCAGCAGCTTGGGGGACAGGGAGTTCTTC. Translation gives CASSLGDREFF. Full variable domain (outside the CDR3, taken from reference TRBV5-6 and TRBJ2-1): DAGVTQSPTHLIKTRGQQVTLRCSPKSGHDTVSWYQQALGQGPQFIFQYYEEEERQRGNFPDRFSGHQFPNYSSELNVNALLLGDSALYLCASSLGDREFFGPGTRLTVL.